A single sample is the source of the 17 T cell receptor beta chains below, sequenced in a study of cytomegalovirus exposure and HLA in healthy donors (dated by TCRdb to the late 2010s). The library came from the immunoSEQ multiplex PCR assay. For the multiplex PCR, a mixture combining 60 forward primers for TCR Vbeta segments and 13 reverse primers for TCR Jbeta segments was used. The table was pulled from immuneACCESS by TCRdb, which kept in-frame rearrangements only. Such tables lose some clones; where checked, under half of the loss comes from unresolved V genes, and the rest has no known cause. The sample contains around 200,000 clones, approximately 59% of them found a single time. The ten largest clones add up to over 2.5% of the sample. What was sequenced was PBMCs. All receptors come from a man between 35 and 55 years old in good health and CMV-seronegative.

This clone was detected a few times. The CDR3 sequence is CASSDQGWGYTF. The CDR3 DNA sequence: TGTGCCAGCAGTGATCAGGGCTGGGGCTACACCTTC. The rearrangement uses TRBV2 and TRBJ1-2; possibly TRBD1 for D (5 bases). V was clipped by 3 bases and J by 8 bases, with 10 bases between them. Germline lookup yields CDR1 SNHLY and CDR2 FYNNEI. This CDR3 is built from 12 residues.

The J gene is TRBJ2-1, the V gene TRBV5-8; TRBD2 matches at 7 bases. The germline V gene encodes CDR1 SGHTS and CDR2 YDEGEE. Trimming cost V 0 bases and J 6 bases; bases outside gene matches: 3. The CDR3 is 14 amino acids. DNA for the CDR3: TGTGCCAGCAGCTTGGTGAGCGGGGTCAATGAGCAGTTCTTC. Amino acids: CASSLVSGVNEQFF.

CDR3 bases: TGTGCCAGCAGTTTGTGGACTAGCTCCTACAATGAGCAGTTCTTC. It specifies CASSLWTSSYNEQFF. The rearrangement links TRBV27 to TRBJ2-1; TRBD2 agrees at 7 bases. Germline trimming cut 3 bases from V and 0 bases from J; bases unmatched to any gene: 2. The CDR3 loop spans 15 amino acids. Germline CDR1 and CDR2: MNHEY and SMNVEV (reference sequence).

The CDR3 region has the DNA TGTGCCAGCAGCTTGGGGACAGGGATCTACGAGCAGTACTTC. It translates to CASSLGTGIYEQYF. This chain links TRBV5-6 with TRBJ2-7; 8 bases map to TRBD1. Germline V gene lookup returns CDR1 SGHDT and CDR2 YYEEEE. This CDR3 region has 14 residues. Losses at the gene ends were 0 bases for V and 3 bases for J; bases not matched to a gene: 2.

This clone was seen a few times. The chain carries TRBV18 and TRBJ2-5; 8 nucleotides align to TRBD2. Trimming removed 0 bases from V and 2 bases from J; junction bases left unmatched: 5. This CDR3 is built from 16 residues. Germline CDR1 and CDR2: KGHSH and LQKENI. The chain's CDR3 is CASSPPGLDLQETQYF. DNA for the CDR3: TGTGCCAGCTCACCACCGGGACTAGATCTTCAAGAGACCCAGTACTTC.

The rearrangement joins TRBV4-3 to TRBJ1-4; the D gene is possibly TRBD1 (5 bases). The CDR3 contains 14 residues. Per the germline V gene, CDR1 is LGHNA and CDR2 is YSLEER. Trimming cost V 2 bases and J 8 bases, with 12 bases left between them. CDR3 in amino acids: CASSQIRDWEKLFF. The DNA of the CDR3 is TGCGCCAGCAGCCAAATCAGGGATTGGGAAAAACTGTTTTTT.

V and J are TRBV30 and TRBJ1-2; D gene uncertain. Between the trimmed V and J ends, which lost 1 base and 7 bases, there was a span of 10 bases. The CDR3 sequence is 12 residues long. CDR1 and CDR2 (germline): GTSNPN, SVGIG (reference sequence). As DNA, the CDR3 is TGTGCCTGGAGTGGGGAGGGATTTGGCTACACCTTC. Its protein is CAWSGEGFGYTF.

This chain joins TRBV25-1 and TRBJ2-2; 11 bases are a match to TRBD1. This CDR3 has 16 residues. Germline V gives CDR1 MGHDK, CDR2 SYGVNS. V shed 3 bases, J shed 6 bases, and the junction held 6 bases outside the gene matches. In nucleotides, the CDR3 is TGTGCCAGCAGTGATATGGACAGGGGGCGGGCCGGGGAGCTGTTTTTT. Its translation is CASSDMDRGRAGELFF.

The V call is TRBV10-1, the J call TRBJ2-5, with D maybe TRBD1 (6 bases). The J call may not be correct, given that the DNA end is closer to TRBJ2-7. The CDR3 is made up of 17 amino acids. In germline, CDR1 is WNHNN, CDR2 SYGVQD (reference sequence). This CDR3 reads CASSEPRTARSSYEQYF. As DNA, the CDR3 is TGCGCCAGCAGTGAACCGAGGACAGCCCGCTCGTCCTACGAGCAGTACTTC.

This clone was observed once. The V call is TRBV5-1, the J call TRBJ2-5, with 7 bases lining up with TRBD1. J gave up 5 bases and V 4 bases, and 5 bases lay outside the gene matches. The CDR3 has 13 amino acids. Germline V gives CDR1 SGHRS, CDR2 YFSETQ. CDR3 bases: TGCGCCAGCAGCCAGGGACAGAGGGAGACCCAGTACTTC. This sequence encodes CASSQGQRETQYF.

V usage is TRBV5-6 and J usage is TRBJ2-3; the match to TRBD2 covers 8 bases. Germline loops: CDR1 SGHDT, CDR2 YYEEEE. The ends lost 2 bases at V and 2 bases at J; junction bases unmatched: 13. CDR3 length: 18 amino acids. This CDR3 reads CASSLLGSGNSDTDTQYF. In DNA form, the CDR3 reads TGTGCCAGCAGCTTATTAGGTAGCGGGAATAGCGACACAGATACGCAGTATTTT.

A few counts support this clone. The chain uses TRBV7-9 and TRBJ1-3; D unclear. The CDR3 loop spans 13 amino acids. Germline V gives CDR1 SEHNR, CDR2 FQNEAQ (reference sequence). Trimming left V 5 bases short and J 8 bases short, with 13 bases between. The CDR3 nucleotides read TGTGCCAGCAGCCGTGGACGGGATTACACCATATATTTT. It yields the protein CASSRGRDYTIYF.

This chain links TRBV2 with TRBJ1-2; 8 bases map to TRBD1. V lost 1 base to trimming and J lost 7 bases; unmatched junction nucleotides: 8. This CDR3 contains 15 residues. Germline CDR1 and CDR2: SNHLY and FYNNEI. The CDR3 DNA follows: TGTGCCAGCAGTGAAGTCCGATCGACAGGGGCTGGCTACACCTTC. Encoded protein: CASSEVRSTGAGYTF. Complete variable domain (other parts from reference TRBV2 and TRBJ1-2): EPEVTQTPSHQVTQMGQEVILRCVPISNHLYFYWYRQILGQKVEFLVSFYNNEISEKSEIFDDQFSVERPDGSNFTLKIRSTKLEDSAMYFCASSEVRSTGAGYTFGSGTRLTVV.

The CDR3 nucleotides are TGTGCCACCAGCAGAGATCTAGGGGACACCGGGGAGCTGTTTTTT. This encodes CATSRDLGDTGELFF. The V gene is TRBV15, the J gene TRBJ2-2; D perhaps matches TRBD1 (5 bases). V shed 0 bases and J shed 3 bases, with 8 bases lying between them. This CDR3 region has 15 residues. Per germline, CDR1 LNHNV and CDR2 YYDKDF (reference sequence).

This chain joins TRBV7-9 and TRBJ2-7; D perhaps matches TRBD1 (6 bases). The V end was cut by 5 bases, the J end by 8 bases, with 13 bases between. The length of the CDR3 is 12 residues. Germline CDR1 reads SEHNR; CDR2 reads FQNEAQ (reference sequence). The CDR3 coding sequence is TGTGCCAGCAGCCCGACAGGCCCAAAGCAGTACTTC. It codes for CASSPTGPKQYF.

This chain links TRBV6-6 with TRBJ1-5; 8 bases fit TRBD1. Unmatched junction bases numbered 6, after V lost 4 bases and J lost 7 bases. The germline CDR1 and CDR2 sequences are MNHNY and SVGAGI (reference sequence). The CDR3 runs to 14 residues. The CDR3 sequence: CASSSGQAKQPQHF. The CDR3 region has the DNA TGTGCCAGCAGTTCGGGACAGGCAAAACAGCCCCAGCATTTT.

The rearrangement joins TRBV6-5 to TRBJ2-5; perhaps TRBD1 as D (5 bases). Trimming took 8 bases from V and 0 from J, leaving 13 bases between them. Germline values: CDR1 MNHEY, CDR2 SVGAGI. CDR3 size: 14 residues. DNA for the CDR3: TGTGCCAGCGGGTGGGGCTTATACCAAGAGACCCAGTACTTC. Its translation: CASGWGLYQETQYF.